This T cell receptor beta chain was observed in a study of spatial heterogeneity in lung cancer. Germline CDR1 and CDR2: MGHRA and YSYEKL. V gave up 1 base and J gave up 5 bases, with 11 bases separating them. The CDR3 is made up of 14 amino acids. By share, this clonotype ranks as medium-sized. Its antigen is undetermined. Described time point: sample taken at primary tumor resection. Samples were obtained from approximately 72 donors, all untreated early-stage non-small cell lung cancer patients. Whole RNA, which was extracted from tumor, nontumor lung tissue or frozen PBMC, was sequenced without any cell sorting. The study, taken as a whole, reports: Circulating ubiquitous expanded tumor TCRs were observed more frequently at resection than at follow-up.

Each TCR cDNA molecule carried a unique molecular identifier. TCRdb passed the 5' RACE reads through MiXCR, listing each CDR3 protein once. The sample lists tens of thousands of distinct CDR3 sequences; 3% to 4% were seen once. The rearrangement joins TRBV4-1 to TRBJ1-1; D uncertain. The specimen was PBMCs, collected at surgery. The receptor's source is a female donor with early-stage non-small cell lung cancer. The CDR3 nucleotides are TGCGCCAGCAGCCAAGGTGGCGGTTGGACTGAAGCTTTCTTT. It yields the protein CASSQGGGWTEAFF.